This T cell receptor beta chain comes out of a study of blood T cells in healthy people across ages. Study-wide results and limits: Getting older went along with TCR beta diversity per million T cells dropping roughly linearly. Naive and antigen-experienced cells were not separated, limiting conclusive comparison. Long-lived and aged donors differed, with more naive CD4+ cells and higher diversity in the long-lived.

PCR was performed a second time for 7 to 11 cycles using a sample-barcoded 5' primer and a J-beta primer mix. The study obtained at least 3 million CDR3-containing paired-end reads from every sample. TCRdb fed the 5' RACE reads into MiXCR, producing one record per CDR3 protein. The table lists about 900,000 distinct CDR3 sequences, approximately 65% of them singletons. Details on this clonotype: The antigen remains undetermined.

The clonotype originates from a man aged 30-40 years in good health. The sample comprised blood.

As DNA, the CDR3 is TGTGCCAGCAGCTTAGGTACAGGGGGATACCCATCCTACGAGCAGTACTTC. Protein: CASSLGTGGYPSYEQYF. The J gene is TRBJ2-7, the V gene TRBV7-9; TRBD1 agrees at 8 bases. The CDR3 has 17 residues. V dropped 1 base and J dropped 1; count of bases not matched to a gene: 9. The germline gives CDR1 SEHNR, CDR2 FQNEAQ (reference sequence). Full variable domain (remainder filled in from reference TRBV7-9 and TRBJ2-7): DTGVSQNPRHKITKRGQNVTFRCDPISEHNRLYWYRQTLGQGPEFLTYFQNEAQLEKSRLLSDRFSAERPKGSFSTLEIQRTEQGDSAMYLCASSLGTGGYPSYEQYFGPGTRLTVT.